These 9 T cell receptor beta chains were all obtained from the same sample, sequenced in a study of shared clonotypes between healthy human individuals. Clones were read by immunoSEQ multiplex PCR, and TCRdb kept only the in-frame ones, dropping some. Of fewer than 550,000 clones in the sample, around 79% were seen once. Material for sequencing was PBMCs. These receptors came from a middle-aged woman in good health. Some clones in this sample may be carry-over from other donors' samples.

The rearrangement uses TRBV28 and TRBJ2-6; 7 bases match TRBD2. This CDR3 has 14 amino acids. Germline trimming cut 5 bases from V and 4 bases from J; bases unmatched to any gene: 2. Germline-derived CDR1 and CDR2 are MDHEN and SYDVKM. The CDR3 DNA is TGTGCCAGCAGTGGGCGGGAGGGGGCCAACGTCCTGACTTTC. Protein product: CASSGREGANVLTF.

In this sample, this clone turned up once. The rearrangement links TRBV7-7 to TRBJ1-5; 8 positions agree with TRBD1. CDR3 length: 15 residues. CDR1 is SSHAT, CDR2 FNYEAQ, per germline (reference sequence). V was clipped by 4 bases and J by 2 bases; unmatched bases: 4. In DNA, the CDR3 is TGTGCCAGCAGCTGGACAGGGACGGGCAATCAGCCCCAGCATTTT. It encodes CASSWTGTGNQPQHF.

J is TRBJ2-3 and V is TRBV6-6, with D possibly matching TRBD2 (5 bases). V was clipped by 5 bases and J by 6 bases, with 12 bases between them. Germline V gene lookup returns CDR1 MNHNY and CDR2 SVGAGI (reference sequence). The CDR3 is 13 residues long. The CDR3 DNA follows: TGTGCCAGCAGTCCCGGGGATAGTGATACGCAGTATTTT. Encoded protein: CASSPGDSDTQYF.

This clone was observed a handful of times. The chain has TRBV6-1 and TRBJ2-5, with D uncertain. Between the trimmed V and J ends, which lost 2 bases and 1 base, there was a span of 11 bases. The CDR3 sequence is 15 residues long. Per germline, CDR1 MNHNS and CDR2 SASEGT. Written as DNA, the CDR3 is TGTGCCAGCAGTGAATGGACGGTCGCCCAAGAGACCCAGTACTTC. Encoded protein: CASSEWTVAQETQYF.

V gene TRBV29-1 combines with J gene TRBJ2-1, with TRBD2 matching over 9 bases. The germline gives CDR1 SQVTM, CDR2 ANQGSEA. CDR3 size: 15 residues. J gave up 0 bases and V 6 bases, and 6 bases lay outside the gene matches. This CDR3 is CSVRTSVSSYNEQFF. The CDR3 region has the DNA TGCAGCGTGCGGACTAGCGTTAGCTCCTACAATGAGCAGTTCTTC.

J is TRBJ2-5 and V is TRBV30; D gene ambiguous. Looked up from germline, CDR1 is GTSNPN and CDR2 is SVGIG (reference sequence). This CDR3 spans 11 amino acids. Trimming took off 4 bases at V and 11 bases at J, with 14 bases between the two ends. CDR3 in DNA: TGTGCCTGGAATCGAGGTGGAGAGCAGTACTTC. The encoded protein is CAWNRGGEQYF.

The CDR3 spells CASSHGQGSETQYF. The CDR3, as DNA: TGTGCCAGCAGCCATGGACAGGGTTCAGAGACCCAGTACTTC. This chain uses TRBV9 with TRBJ2-5, with 8 positions matching TRBD1. This CDR3 region has 14 residues. Germline assignment: CDR1 SGDLS and CDR2 YYNGEE. V lost 4 bases to trimming and J lost 4 bases; unmatched junction nucleotides: 6.

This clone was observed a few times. CDR3 region: CASTPGQGQETQYF. The DNA of the CDR3 is TGCGCCAGCACACCCGGACAGGGACAAGAGACCCAGTACTTC. The chain recombines TRBV5-1 with TRBJ2-5; TRBD1 aligns across 8 bases. Germline V gene sequence: CDR1 SGHRS, CDR2 YFSETQ. The ends lost 6 bases at V and 2 bases at J; junction bases unmatched: 6. This CDR3 region has 14 residues.

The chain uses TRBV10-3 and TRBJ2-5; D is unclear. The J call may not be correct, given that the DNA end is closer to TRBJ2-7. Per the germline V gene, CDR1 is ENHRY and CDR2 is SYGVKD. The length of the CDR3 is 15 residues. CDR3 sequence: CAISESKWSSYEQYF. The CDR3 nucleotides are TGTGCCATCAGTGAGTCAAAGTGGAGCTCCTACGAGCAGTACTTC.